The 23 T cell receptor beta chains reported below all come from one sample, sequenced in a study of blood T cell repertoires in COVID-19. The repertoire was sequenced with immunoSEQ multiplex PCR; TCRdb's copy has only in-frame clones and lacks some. The repertoire consists of about 270,000 clones, with 85% to 90% occurring once and the leading ten covering 2% to 2.5%. The specimen sequenced was PBMCs or T cells enriched from blood (not recorded which). These receptors were collected from an older woman in a cohort exposed to, infected with or recovered from COVID-19 (not recorded which).

This clone turned up a few times. The V and J genes are TRBV10-1 and TRBJ1-5, with TRBD1 as a possible D gene (5 bases). CDR1 WNHNN and CDR2 SYGVQD come from the germline V gene (reference sequence). CDR3 length: 14 amino acids. Between the trimmed V and J ends, which lost 10 bases and 0 bases, there was a span of 13 bases. In DNA form, the CDR3 reads TGCGCCATAGACAGAACCGATAGCAATCAGCCCCAGCATTTT. It codes for CAIDRTDSNQPQHF.

This clone was observed a few times. The chain carries TRBV30 and TRBJ1-1; 8 bases are a match to TRBD1. The ends lost 8 bases at V and 1 base at J; junction bases unmatched: 6. Germline V gives CDR1 GTSNPN, CDR2 SVGIG (reference sequence). The CDR3 runs to 13 residues. The CDR3 DNA sequence: TGTGCCGGAAGGACAGGGTGGAACACTGAAGCTTTCTTT. As protein: CAGRTGWNTEAFF.

The rearrangement uses TRBV18 and TRBJ2-5; 9 nucleotides match TRBD1. The CDR3 length is 16 residues. CDR1 KGHSH and CDR2 LQKENI come from the germline V gene. J gave up 6 bases and V 4 bases, and 12 bases lay outside the gene matches. This CDR3 is CASSLGGTGNAQTQYF. The CDR3 coding sequence is TGTGCCAGCTCACTCGGAGGGACAGGGAATGCGCAGACCCAGTACTTC.

The CDR3 DNA reads TGTGCCCCCACGAGAGGGACTAGCGGGAGTAACTACGAGCAGTACTTC. Protein product: CAPTRGTSGSNYEQYF. The gene calls are TRBV25-1 and TRBJ2-7, with TRBD2 matching 14 bases. Germline V gene sequence: CDR1 MGHDK, CDR2 SYGVNS. The CDR3 loop spans 16 amino acids. Germline trimming cut 11 bases from V and 3 bases from J; bases unmatched to any gene: 12.

The chain joins TRBV1 to TRBJ2-1; the D call TRBD2 from the table was never checked on the DNA. TRBV1 is a pseudogene segment. The CDR3 runs to 16 residues. CDR3 in amino acids: CTSSQVLAGGLGEQFF. In DNA form, the CDR3 reads TGCACCAGCAGCCAAGTACTAGCGGGAGGGCTCGGAGAGCAGTTCTTC.

This chain connects TRBV7-2 to TRBJ2-1, with a tentative D call TRBD2 (6 bases). V was pared by 1 base and J by 6 bases, with 16 bases between. CDR1 is SGHTA, CDR2 FQGNSA, per germline. The CDR3 spans 16 residues. The DNA for the CDR3 is TGTGCCAGCAGCTTAGTAGCTTTAGCGGCCCGCAATGAGCAGTTCTTC. Protein: CASSLVALAARNEQFF.

The rearrangement joins TRBV15 to TRBJ2-7, with TRBD1 matching over 10 bases. The CDR3 runs to 14 residues. V dropped 0 bases and J dropped 10; count of bases not matched to a gene: 6. The germline CDR1 and CDR2 sequences are LNHNV and YYDKDF (reference sequence). The CDR3 spells CATSRERTGGIQYF. Written as DNA, the CDR3 is TGTGCCACCAGCAGAGAGAGGACAGGGGGGATACAGTACTTC.

The sample holds one count of this clone. J is TRBJ2-1 and V is TRBV27; D call uncertain. CDR3 size: 12 residues. Germline V CDR1 and CDR2: MNHEY, SMNVEV (reference sequence). Deletions cut 3 bases from V and 7 bases from J, with 7 bases between. The CDR3 reads CASSLASNEQFF. As DNA, the CDR3 is TGTGCCAGCAGTTTGGCAAGTAATGAGCAGTTCTTC.

This chain joins TRBV15 and TRBJ1-4; 7 nucleotides align to TRBD1. Germline-derived CDR1 and CDR2 are LNHNV and YYDKDF (reference sequence). The CDR3 covers 14 residues. V lost 0 bases and J lost 7; bases outside the gene matches: 2. The CDR3 loop is CATSREQGTEKLFF. DNA for the CDR3: TGTGCCACCAGCAGAGAACAGGGGACTGAAAAACTGTTTTTT.

This clone was seen a single time. The rearrangement joins TRBV29-1 to TRBJ2-1; D may be TRBD2 (5 bases). With 4 bases removed from V and 6 bases from J, the gap between germline ends came to 10 bases. The germline V gene encodes CDR1 SQVTM and CDR2 ANQGSEA. CDR3 length equals 12 residues. CDR3 sequence: CSVGGSLNEQFF. CDR3 in DNA: TGCAGCGTTGGTGGGAGCCTCAATGAGCAGTTCTTC.

The chain carries TRBV6-4 and TRBJ2-1; D is possibly TRBD2 (5 bases). The germline V gene encodes CDR1 MRHNA and CDR2 SNTAGT. The ends were cut back, 7 bases at V and 4 bases at J, with 23 bases in the middle. The CDR3 loop spans 17 amino acids. The CDR3 is CASKLRDFRPGYNEQFF. The CDR3, as DNA: TGTGCCAGCAAACTCCGGGATTTTCGCCCTGGGTACAATGAGCAGTTCTTC.

The chain employs TRBV10-3 and TRBJ1-1; 10 nucleotides match TRBD1. Looked up from germline, CDR1 is ENHRY and CDR2 is SYGVKD. The CDR3 totals 15 residues. The V and J ends lost 2 bases and 1 base, in that order; junction bases with no gene match: 1. The CDR3 coding sequence is TGTGCCATCAGTGAGAGACAGGGGGCGAACACTGAAGCTTTCTTT. Translation: CAISERQGANTEAFF.

This chain uses TRBV27 with TRBJ2-7; TRBD1 matches at 8 bases. From germline, CDR1 is MNHEY and CDR2 SMNVEV (reference sequence). The CDR3 covers 15 residues. J gave up 3 bases and V 2 bases, and 6 bases lay outside the gene matches. The CDR3 coding sequence is TGTGCCAGCAGTTTAAGACAGGGGATTTTCTACGAGCAGTACTTC. It codes for CASSLRQGIFYEQYF.

This sequence joins TRBV7-9 and TRBJ2-3; 8 nucleotides line up with TRBD2. V dropped 4 bases and J dropped 0; count of bases not matched to a gene: 6. The CDR3 sequence is 16 residues long. In germline, CDR1 is SEHNR, CDR2 FQNEAQ (reference sequence). CDR3 sequence: CASSYGLAESTDTQYF. CDR3 sequence (DNA): TGTGCCAGCAGCTACGGACTAGCAGAAAGCACAGATACGCAGTATTTT.

The chain joins TRBV6-5 to TRBJ2-5, with 12 bases aligning to TRBD2. Germline trimming cut 7 bases from V and 5 bases from J; bases unmatched to any gene: 8. The CDR3 contains 15 residues. In germline, CDR1 is MNHEY, CDR2 SVGAGI. The CDR3 nucleotides are TGTGCCAGCAACCGACTAGCGGGAGTGAAGGAGACCCAGTACTTC. It encodes CASNRLAGVKETQYF.

The rearrangement links TRBV6-2 or TRBV6-3 to TRBJ1-1; no firm D call. CDR1 and CDR2 (germline): MNHEY, SVGEGT. The ends were cut back, 2 bases at V and 0 bases at J, with 4 bases in the middle. The CDR3 spans 13 residues. The DNA for the CDR3 is TGTGCCAGCAGTTACCGAGTGAACACTGAAGCTTTCTTT. Encoded protein: CASSYRVNTEAFF.

The chain combines TRBV19 with TRBJ2-7; 11 positions agree with TRBD1. The CDR3 extends over 16 amino acids. The V and J ends lost 4 bases and 4 bases, in that order; junction bases with no gene match: 9. CDR1 is LNHDA, CDR2 SQIVND, per germline (reference sequence). The CDR3 sequence: CASSTLTGQGGYEQYF. CDR3 DNA sequence: TGTGCCAGTAGTACCCTAACGGGACAGGGGGGGTACGAGCAGTACTTC.

The CDR3 region is CASSLRSQAGYTSYEQYF. The CDR3 DNA reads as TGCGCCAGCAGCTTGAGGTCCCAAGCGGGATACACCTCCTACGAGCAGTACTTC. The chain recombines TRBV5-1 with TRBJ2-7, with 7 bases aligning to TRBD2. The J segment lost 0 bases and the V segment lost 1 base, leaving 13 bases of the junction unmatched. The length of the CDR3 is 18 residues. Germline V lookup: CDR1 SGHRS, CDR2 YFSETQ.

CDR3 sequence (DNA): TGTGCCAGCAGCGTAGGAGACTTACTAAACATTCAGTACTTC. Residues: CASSVGDLLNIQYF. The chain recombines TRBV9 with TRBJ2-4; D call uncertain. The V end lost 0 bases, the J end lost 6 bases, and 10 bases lay between the germline ends. This CDR3 region has 14 residues. Germline V gene lookup returns CDR1 SGDLS and CDR2 YYNGEE.

The genes are TRBV20-1 and TRBJ2-7; D is ambiguous. CDR1 DFQATT and CDR2 SNEGSKA come from the germline V gene (reference sequence). V lost 0 bases to trimming and J lost 3 bases, with 3 bases between them. The CDR3 runs 11 residues. Here the CDR3 reads CSARDSYEQYF. The CDR3 coding sequence is TGCAGTGCTAGAGACAGCTACGAGCAGTACTTC.

The chain joins TRBV27 to TRBJ2-1; tentatively, D is TRBD1 (5 bases). The CDR3 is made up of 15 amino acids. The germline V gene has CDR1 MNHEY and CDR2 SMNVEV (reference sequence). V was clipped by 2 bases and J by 10 bases, with 18 bases between them. The CDR3, as DNA: TGTGCCAGCAGTTTAGCTCGAATAGGGGCCAACGAGCAGTTCTTC. Its translation: CASSLARIGANEQFF.

This rearrangement joins TRBV28 to TRBJ2-6; the D gene is possibly TRBD1 (5 bases). The length of the CDR3 is 15 residues. Germline-derived CDR1 and CDR2 are MDHEN and SYDVKM. Trimming removed 6 bases from V and 0 bases from J, with 9 bases in between. CDR3 DNA: TGTGCCAGCAGCCGCGACAGCTCTGGGGCCAACGTCCTGACTTTC. Protein product: CASSRDSSGANVLTF. The variable domain in full, completed from reference TRBV28 and TRBJ2-6, reads DVKVTQSSRYLVKRTGEKVFLECVQDMDHENMFWYRQDPGLGLRLIYFSYDVKMKEKGDIPEGYSVSREKKERFSLILESASTNQTSMYLCASSRDSSGANVLTFGAGSRLTVL.

The chain links TRBV7-2 to TRBJ1-4; tentatively, D is TRBD1 (5 bases). CDR1 is SGHTA and CDR2 is FQGNSA in the germline V gene. This CDR3 spans 13 amino acids. The V and J ends lost 1 base and 7 bases respectively, with 7 bases between them. The CDR3: CASSLDRSEKLFF. The CDR3 bases are TGTGCCAGCAGCTTAGACAGGAGTGAAAAACTGTTTTTT.